The clone carrying this T cell receptor beta chain was counted ten times or more. Antigen specificity is unknown. TCR alpha and beta CDR3 regions were amplified from RNA using iRepertoire nested multiplex PCR. Tissue mRNA or PBMC total RNA, about 90-450 ng, went into one-step reverse transcription and amplification. One entry per CDR3 protein results from TCRdb running MiXCR on the multiplex PCR reads. Of around 93,000 distinct CDR3 sequences detected, 35% to 50% appear once; the ten largest clones hold less than 45%. The entry originates in a study of glioma-infiltrating T cells. The study's findings and limits: Non-neoplastic patients had below-expected tissue-blood divergence, while all gliomas exceeded expectation. CDR3 overlap between tissue and blood was very small.

The CDR3 is made up of 13 amino acids. Trimming pared 8 bases from V and 6 bases from J, leaving 15 bases between. The receptor's source is a human donor with low-grade glioma or glioblastoma, undergoing nonglioma brain surgery, or in good health (not recorded which). Sequenced sample: glioma tissue, nonneoplastic brain tissue, or PBMCs (not recorded which). The chain carries TRBV12-3 or TRBV12-4 and TRBJ2-3; D is undetermined. CDR3 nucleotide sequence: TGTGCCAGCGAGGACGAGTATACCGATACGCAGTATTTT. Translating gives CASEDEYTDTQYF.